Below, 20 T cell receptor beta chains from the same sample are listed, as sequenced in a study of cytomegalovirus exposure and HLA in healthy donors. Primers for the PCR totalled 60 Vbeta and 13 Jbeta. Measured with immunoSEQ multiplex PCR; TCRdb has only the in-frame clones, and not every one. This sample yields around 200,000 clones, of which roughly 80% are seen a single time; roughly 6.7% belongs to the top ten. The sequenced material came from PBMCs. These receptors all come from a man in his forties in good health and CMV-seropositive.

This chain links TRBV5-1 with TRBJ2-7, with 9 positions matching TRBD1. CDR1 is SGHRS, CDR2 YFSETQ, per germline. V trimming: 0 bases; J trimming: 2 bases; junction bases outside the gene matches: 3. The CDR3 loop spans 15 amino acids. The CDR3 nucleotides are TGCGCCAGCAGCTTGGCCGGGGACAGGGCCTACGAGCAGTACTTC. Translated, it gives CASSLAGDRAYEQYF.

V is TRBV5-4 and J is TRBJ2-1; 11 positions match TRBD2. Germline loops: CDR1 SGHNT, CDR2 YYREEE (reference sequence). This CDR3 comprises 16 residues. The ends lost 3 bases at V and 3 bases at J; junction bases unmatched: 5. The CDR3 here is CASSSLAGGIYNEQFF. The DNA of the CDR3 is TGTGCCAGCAGCTCGTTAGCGGGGGGGATCTACAATGAGCAGTTCTTC.

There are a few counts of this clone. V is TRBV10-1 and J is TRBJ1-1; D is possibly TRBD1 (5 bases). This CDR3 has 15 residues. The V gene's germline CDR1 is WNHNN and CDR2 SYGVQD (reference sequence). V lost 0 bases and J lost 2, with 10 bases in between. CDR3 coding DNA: TGCGCCAGCAGTGAGTCGAAACAGGTAAACACTGAAGCTTTCTTT. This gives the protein CASSESKQVNTEAFF.

The CDR3 protein is CASSNRGPQIEKLFF. The CDR3 DNA sequence: TGTGCCAGTTCCAACAGGGGACCGCAAATTGAAAAACTGTTTTTT. This sequence joins TRBV27 and TRBJ1-4; 7 nucleotides match TRBD1. After removal of 9 bases from V and 7 bases from J, the junction contained 14 bases not matched to a gene. The CDR3 loop spans 15 amino acids. CDR1 MNHEY and CDR2 SMNVEV come from the germline V gene (reference sequence).

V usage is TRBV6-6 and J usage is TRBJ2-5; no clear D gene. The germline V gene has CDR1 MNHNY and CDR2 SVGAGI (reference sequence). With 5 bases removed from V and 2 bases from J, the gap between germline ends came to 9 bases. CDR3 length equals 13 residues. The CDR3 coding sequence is TGTGCCAGCAGTGCAGACTTGCAAGAGACCCAGTACTTC. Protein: CASSADLQETQYF.

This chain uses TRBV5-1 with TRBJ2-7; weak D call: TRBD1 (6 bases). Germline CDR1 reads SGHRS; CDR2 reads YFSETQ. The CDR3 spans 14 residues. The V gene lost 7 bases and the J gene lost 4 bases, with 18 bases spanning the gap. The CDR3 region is CASAWDTVRYEQYF. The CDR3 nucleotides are TGCGCCAGCGCCTGGGACACAGTGCGATACGAGCAGTACTTC.

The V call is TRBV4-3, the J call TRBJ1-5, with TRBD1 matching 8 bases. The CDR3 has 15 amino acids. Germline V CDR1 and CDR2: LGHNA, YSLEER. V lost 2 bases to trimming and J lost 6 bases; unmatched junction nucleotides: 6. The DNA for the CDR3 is TGCGCCAGCAGCCAATTGACAGGGGTAGGTCAGCCCCAGCATTTT. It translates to CASSQLTGVGQPQHF.

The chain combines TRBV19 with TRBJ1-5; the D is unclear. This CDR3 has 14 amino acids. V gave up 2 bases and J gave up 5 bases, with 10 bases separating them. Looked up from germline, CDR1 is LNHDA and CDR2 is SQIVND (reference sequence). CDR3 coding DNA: TGTGCCAGTAGTATACGGGGTTTCGATCAGCCCCAGCATTTT. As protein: CASSIRGFDQPQHF.

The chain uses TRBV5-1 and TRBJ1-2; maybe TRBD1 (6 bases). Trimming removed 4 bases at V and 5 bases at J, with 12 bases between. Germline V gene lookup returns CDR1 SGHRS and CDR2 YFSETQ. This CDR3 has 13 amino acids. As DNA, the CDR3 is TGCGCCAGCAGCCGGGCAGGGGAATATGGCTACACCTTC. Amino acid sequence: CASSRAGEYGYTF. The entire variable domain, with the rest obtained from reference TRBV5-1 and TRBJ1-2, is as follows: KAGVTQTPRYLIKTRGQQVTLSCSPISGHRSVSWYQQTPGQGLQFLFEYFSETQRNKGNFPGRFSGRQFSNSRSEMNVSTLELGDSALYLCASSRAGEYGYTFGSGTRLTVV.

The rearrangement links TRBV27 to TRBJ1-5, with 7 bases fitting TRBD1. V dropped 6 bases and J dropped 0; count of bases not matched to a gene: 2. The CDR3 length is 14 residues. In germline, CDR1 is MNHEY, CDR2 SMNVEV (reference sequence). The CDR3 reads CASSDRDSNQPQHF. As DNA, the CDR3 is TGTGCCAGCAGCGACAGGGATAGCAATCAGCCCCAGCATTTT.

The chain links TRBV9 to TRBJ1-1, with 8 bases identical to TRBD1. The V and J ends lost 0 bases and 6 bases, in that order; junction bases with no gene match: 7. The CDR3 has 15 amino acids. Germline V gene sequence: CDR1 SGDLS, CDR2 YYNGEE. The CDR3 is CASSVATGGISEAFF. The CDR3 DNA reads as TGTGCCAGCAGCGTAGCTACAGGGGGTATATCTGAAGCTTTCTTT.

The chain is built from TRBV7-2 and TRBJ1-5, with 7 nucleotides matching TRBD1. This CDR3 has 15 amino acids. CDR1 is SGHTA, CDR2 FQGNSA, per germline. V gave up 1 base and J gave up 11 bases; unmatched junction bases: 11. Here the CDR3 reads CASSLGGTAPQTQHF. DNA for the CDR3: TGTGCCAGCAGCTTAGGCGGGACAGCGCCCCAGACCCAGCATTTT.

The CDR3 DNA follows: TGTGCCAGCAGCTTAGTGGACAGGACCTCTGGAAACACCATATATTTT. It translates to CASSLVDRTSGNTIYF. The chain links TRBV7-8 to TRBJ1-3; 7 bases align to TRBD1. The V gene end was trimmed by 1 base and the J gene end by 0 bases; junction bases not matched to a gene: 3. Germline V gives CDR1 SGHVS, CDR2 FQNEAQ. The CDR3 loop spans 16 amino acids.

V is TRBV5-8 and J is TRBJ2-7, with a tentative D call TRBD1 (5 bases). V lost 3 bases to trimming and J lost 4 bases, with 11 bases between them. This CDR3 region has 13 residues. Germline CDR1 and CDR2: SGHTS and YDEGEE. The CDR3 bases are TGTGCCAGCAGCTCTGACAGCTTGTACGAGCAGTACTTC. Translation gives CASSSDSLYEQYF.

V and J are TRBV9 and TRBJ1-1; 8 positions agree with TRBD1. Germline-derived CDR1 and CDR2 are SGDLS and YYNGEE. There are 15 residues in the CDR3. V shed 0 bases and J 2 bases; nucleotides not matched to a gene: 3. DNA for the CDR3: TGTGCCAGCAGCGTAGCGGGACAGGTAAACACTGAAGCTTTCTTT. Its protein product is CASSVAGQVNTEAFF.

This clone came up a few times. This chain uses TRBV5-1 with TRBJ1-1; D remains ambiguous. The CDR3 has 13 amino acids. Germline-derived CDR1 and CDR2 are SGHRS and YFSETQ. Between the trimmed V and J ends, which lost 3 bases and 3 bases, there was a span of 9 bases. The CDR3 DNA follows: TGCGCCAGCAGCTCCCTGGTAGACACTGAAGCTTTCTTT. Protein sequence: CASSSLVDTEAFF.

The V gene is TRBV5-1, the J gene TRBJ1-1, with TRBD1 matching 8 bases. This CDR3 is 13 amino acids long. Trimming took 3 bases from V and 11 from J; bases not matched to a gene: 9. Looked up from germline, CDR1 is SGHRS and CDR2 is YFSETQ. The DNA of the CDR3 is TGCGCCAGCAGCTCTGCGGGACAGGTAGTGGCTTTCTTT. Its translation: CASSSAGQVVAFF.

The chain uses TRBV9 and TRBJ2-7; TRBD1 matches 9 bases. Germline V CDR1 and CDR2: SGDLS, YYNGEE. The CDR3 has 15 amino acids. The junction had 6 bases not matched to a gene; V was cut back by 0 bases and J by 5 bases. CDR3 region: CASSVVGTGYDEQYF. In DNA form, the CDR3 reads TGTGCCAGCAGCGTAGTCGGGACAGGGTACGACGAGCAGTACTTC.

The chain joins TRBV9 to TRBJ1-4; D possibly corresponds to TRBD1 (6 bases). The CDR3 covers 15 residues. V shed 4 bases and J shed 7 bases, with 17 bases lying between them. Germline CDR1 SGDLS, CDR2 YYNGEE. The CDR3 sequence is CASSKQGGRGEKLFF. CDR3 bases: TGTGCCAGCAGCAAACAGGGTGGTCGGGGTGAAAAACTGTTTTTT.

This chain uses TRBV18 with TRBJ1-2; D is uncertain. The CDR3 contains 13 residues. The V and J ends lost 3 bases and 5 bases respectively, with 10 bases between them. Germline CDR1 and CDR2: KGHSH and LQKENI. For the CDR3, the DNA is TGTGCCAGCTCACCGGAGAGGAATTATGGCTACACCTTC. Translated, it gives CASSPERNYGYTF.